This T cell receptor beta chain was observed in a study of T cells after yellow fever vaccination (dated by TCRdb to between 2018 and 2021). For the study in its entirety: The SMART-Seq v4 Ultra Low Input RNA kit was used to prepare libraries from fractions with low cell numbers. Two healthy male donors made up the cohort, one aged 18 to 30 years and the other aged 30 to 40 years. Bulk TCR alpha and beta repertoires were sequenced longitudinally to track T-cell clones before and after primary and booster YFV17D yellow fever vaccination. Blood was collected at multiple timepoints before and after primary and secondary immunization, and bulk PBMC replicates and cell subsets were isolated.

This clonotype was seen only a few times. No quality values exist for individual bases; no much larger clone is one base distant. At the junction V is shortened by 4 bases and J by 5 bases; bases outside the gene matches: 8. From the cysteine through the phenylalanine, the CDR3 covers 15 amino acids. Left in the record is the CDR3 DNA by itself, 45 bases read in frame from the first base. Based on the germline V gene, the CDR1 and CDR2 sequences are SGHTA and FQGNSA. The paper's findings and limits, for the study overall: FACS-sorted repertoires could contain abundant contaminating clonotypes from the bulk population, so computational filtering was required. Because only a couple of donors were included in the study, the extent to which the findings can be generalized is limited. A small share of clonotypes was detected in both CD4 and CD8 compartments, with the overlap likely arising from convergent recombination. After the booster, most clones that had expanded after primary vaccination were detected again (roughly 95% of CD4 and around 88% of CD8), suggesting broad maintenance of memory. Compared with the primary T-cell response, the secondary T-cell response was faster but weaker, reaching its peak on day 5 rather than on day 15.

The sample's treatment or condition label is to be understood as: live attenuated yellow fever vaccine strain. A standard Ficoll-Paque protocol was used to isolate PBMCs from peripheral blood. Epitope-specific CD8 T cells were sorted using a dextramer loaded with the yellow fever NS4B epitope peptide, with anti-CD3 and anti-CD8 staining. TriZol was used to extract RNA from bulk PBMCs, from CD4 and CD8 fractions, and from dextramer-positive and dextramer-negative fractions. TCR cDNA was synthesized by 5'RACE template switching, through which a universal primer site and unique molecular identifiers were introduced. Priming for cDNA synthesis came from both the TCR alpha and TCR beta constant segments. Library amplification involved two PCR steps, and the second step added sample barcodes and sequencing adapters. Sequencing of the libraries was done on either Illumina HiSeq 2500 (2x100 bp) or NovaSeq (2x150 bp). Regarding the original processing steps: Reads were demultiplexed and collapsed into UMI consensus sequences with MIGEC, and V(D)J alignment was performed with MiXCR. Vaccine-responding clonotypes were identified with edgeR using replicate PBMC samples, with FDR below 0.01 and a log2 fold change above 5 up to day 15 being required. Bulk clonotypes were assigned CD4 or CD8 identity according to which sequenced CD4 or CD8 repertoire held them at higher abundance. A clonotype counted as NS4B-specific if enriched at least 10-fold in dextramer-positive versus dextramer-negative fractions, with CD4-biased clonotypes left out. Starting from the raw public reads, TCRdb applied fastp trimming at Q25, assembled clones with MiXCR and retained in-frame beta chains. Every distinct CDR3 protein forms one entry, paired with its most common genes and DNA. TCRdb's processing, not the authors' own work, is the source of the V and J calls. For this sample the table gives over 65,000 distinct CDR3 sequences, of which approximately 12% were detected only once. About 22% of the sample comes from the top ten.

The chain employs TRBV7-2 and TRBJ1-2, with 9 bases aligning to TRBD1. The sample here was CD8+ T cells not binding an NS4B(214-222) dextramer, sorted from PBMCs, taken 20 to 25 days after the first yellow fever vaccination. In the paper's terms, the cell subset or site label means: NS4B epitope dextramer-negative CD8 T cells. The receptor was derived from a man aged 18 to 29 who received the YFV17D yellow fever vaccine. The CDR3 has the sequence CASSSNRGHLYGYTF. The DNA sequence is TGTGCCAGCAGCTCCAACAGGGGGCACTTGTATGGCTACACCTTC.